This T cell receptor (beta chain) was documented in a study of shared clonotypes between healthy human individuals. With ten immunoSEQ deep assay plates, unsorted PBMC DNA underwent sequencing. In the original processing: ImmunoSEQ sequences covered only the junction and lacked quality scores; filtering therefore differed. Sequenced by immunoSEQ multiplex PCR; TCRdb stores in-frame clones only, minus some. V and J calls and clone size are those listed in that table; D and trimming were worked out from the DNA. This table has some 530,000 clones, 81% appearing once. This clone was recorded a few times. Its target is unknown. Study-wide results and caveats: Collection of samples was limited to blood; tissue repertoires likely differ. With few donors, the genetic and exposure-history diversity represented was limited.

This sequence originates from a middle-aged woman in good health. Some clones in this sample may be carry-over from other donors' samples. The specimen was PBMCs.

DNA of the CDR3: TGTGCCAGCAGCTTTACTATCACTAGCGGGACCGAAAATGAGCAGTTCTTC. It specifies CASSFTITSGTENEQFF. V gene TRBV9 combines with J gene TRBJ2-1, with 10 bases lining up with TRBD2. Germline CDR1 and CDR2: SGDLS and YYNGEE. Trimming at V came to 4 bases and at J to 7 bases, leaving 14 bases not matched to a gene. The CDR3 runs 17 residues.